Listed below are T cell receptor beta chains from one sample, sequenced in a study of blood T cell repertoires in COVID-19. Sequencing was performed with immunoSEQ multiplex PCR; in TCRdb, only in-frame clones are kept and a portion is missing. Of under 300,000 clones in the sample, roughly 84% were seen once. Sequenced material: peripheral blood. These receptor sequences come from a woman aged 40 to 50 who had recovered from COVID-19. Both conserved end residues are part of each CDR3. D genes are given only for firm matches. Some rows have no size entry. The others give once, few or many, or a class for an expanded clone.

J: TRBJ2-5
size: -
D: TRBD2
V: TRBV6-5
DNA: TGTGCCAGCAGTTACCACCGGGGGGGCCAAGAGACCCAGTACTTC
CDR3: CASSYHRGGQETQYF

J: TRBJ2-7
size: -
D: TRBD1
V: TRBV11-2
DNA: TGTGCCAGCAGCCCCAACAAGGGGGCAGGGTACGAGCAGTACTTC
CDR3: CASSPNKGAGYEQYF

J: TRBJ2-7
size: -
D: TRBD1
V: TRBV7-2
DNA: TGTGCCAGCAGCGCCGCGACAGGGTACGAGCAGTACTTC
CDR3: CASSAATGYEQYF

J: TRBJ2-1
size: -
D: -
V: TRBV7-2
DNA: TGTGCCAGCAGTCAAGATAGGGGGTCCTACAATGAGCAGTTCTTC
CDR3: CASSQDRGSYNEQFF

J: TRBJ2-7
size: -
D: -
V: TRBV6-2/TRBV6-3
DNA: TGTGCCAGCAGTCGGGTAATAGACAGCCCCGCATCCTACGAGCAGTACTTC
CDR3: CASSRVIDSPASYEQYF

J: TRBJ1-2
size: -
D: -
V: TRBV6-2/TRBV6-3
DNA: TGTGCCAGCAGTTTTAGTATCGGGGGCTACACCTTC
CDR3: CASSFSIGGYTF

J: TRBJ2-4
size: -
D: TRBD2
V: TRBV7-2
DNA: TGTGCCAGCAGCTTAGCTCCTAGCGGGGTTATAAAAAACATTCAGTACTTC
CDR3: CASSLAPSGVIKNIQYF

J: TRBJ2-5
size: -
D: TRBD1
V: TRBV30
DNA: TGTGCCTGGAGTGCCACGGACAGGGGGGCCCAGTACTTC
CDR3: CAWSATDRGAQYF

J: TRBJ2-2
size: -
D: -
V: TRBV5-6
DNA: TGTGCCAGCAGCTTGGGCAGGGATCCAACCGGGGAGCTGTTTTTT
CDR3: CASSLGRDPTGELFF

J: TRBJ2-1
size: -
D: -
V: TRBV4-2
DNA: TGTGCCAGCAGCCAAGATCGGACGGGAGCCCCCTACAATGAGCAGTTCTTC
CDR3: CASSQDRTGAPYNEQFF

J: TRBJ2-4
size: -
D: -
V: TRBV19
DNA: TGTGCCAGTAGACCCCGGGGATCGGGAATTCAGTACTTC
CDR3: CASRPRGSGIQYF

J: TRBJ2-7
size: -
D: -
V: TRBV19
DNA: TGTGCCAGTAGTACCGCCGGAACAGGGACGGGAGAGCAGTACTTC
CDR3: CASSTAGTGTGEQYF

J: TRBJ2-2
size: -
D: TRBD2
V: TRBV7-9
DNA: TGTGCCAGCAGCCCCCTAGCGGTCACCGGGGAGCTGTTTTTT
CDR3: CASSPLAVTGELFF

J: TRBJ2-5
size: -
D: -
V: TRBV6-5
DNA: TGTGCCAGCAGTTCGCACACGTACCAAGAGACCCAGTACTTC
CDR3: CASSSHTYQETQYF

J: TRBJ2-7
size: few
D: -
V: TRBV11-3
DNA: TGTGCCAGCAGCTCCCGACAGTCGGGAGAGCGCGAGCAGTACTTC
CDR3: CASSSRQSGEREQYF

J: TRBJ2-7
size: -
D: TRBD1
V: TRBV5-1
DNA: TGCGCCAGTGGACAGGGGCCGACCTACGAGCAGTACTTC
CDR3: CASGQGPTYEQYF

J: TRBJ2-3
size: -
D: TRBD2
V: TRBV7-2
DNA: TGTGCCAGCAGCTCCCAAGCGGGAGGGATGACAGATACGCAGTATTTT
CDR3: CASSSQAGGMTDTQYF

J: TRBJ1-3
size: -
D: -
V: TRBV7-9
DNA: TGTGCCAGCAGCTTTGGGCTGGGGGCCTCTGGAAACACCATATATTTT
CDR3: CASSFGLGASGNTIYF

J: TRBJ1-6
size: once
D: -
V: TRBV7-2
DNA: TGTGCCAGCAACTTGTCCCTAGGATCACCCCTCCACTTT
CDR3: CASNLSLGSPLHF

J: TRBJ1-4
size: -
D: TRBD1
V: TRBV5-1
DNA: TGCGCCAGCAGCTTGGGGGCTGGCAGGGGGCCGGGTTATGAAAAACTGTTTTTT
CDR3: CASSLGAGRGPGYEKLFF

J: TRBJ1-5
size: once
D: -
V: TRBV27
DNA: TGTGCCAGCAGCCGCCAAGGGGGGGGCCGCAACTTATATAGCAATCAGCCCCAGCATTTT
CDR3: CASSRQGGGRNLYSNQPQHF

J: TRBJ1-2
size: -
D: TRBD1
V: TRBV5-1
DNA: TGCGCCAGCAGGGAACAGGGGGATCGTGCGTGGGATGGCTACACCTTC
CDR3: CASREQGDRAWDGYTF

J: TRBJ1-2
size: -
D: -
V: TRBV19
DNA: TGTGCCAGTAGTGTAGGACAGTGGAATGGCTACACCTTC
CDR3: CASSVGQWNGYTF

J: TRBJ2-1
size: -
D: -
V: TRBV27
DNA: TGTGCCAGCAATGCCACAGTTCTTGAGCAGTTCTTC
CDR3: CASNATVLEQFF

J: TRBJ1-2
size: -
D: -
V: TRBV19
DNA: TGTGCCAGTAGTATAGTGGGGGCCTCAATGAACTATGGCTACACCTTC
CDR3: CASSIVGASMNYGYTF

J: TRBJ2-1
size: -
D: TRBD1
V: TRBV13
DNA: TGTGCCAGCAGCTTAGAAACAGGGGCTAGCTCCTACAATGAGCAGTTCTTC
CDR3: CASSLETGASSYNEQFF

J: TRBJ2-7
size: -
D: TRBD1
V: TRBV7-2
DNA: TGTGCCAGCAGCCCCGGACAGGGGGAGCACGAGCAGTACTTC
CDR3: CASSPGQGEHEQYF

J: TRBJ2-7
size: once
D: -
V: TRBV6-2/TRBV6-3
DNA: TGTGCCAGCAGTTACTCGAACAGGGATACCTACGAGCAGTACTTC
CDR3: CASSYSNRDTYEQYF

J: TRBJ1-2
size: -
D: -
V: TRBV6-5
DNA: TGTGCCAGCAGACAGGGACCCGCCGACTATGGCTACACCTTC
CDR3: CASRQGPADYGYTF

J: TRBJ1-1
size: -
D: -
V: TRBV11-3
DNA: TGTGCCAGCAGCGGGAGCACTGAAGCTTTCTTT
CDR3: CASSGSTEAFF

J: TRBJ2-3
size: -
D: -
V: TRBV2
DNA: TGTGCCAGCAGTGAAGCGCCCAGGGGATTACCTGGTATAGATACGCAGTATTTT
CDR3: CASSEAPRGLPGIDTQYF

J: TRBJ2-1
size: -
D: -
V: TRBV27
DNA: TGTGCCAGCAGTTTATCGATGAGTTCCAATGAGCAGTTCTTC
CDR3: CASSLSMSSNEQFF

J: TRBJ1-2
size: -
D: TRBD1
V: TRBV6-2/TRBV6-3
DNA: TGTGCCAGCAGTTACGGGGACAGAAACTATGGCTACACCTTC
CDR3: CASSYGDRNYGYTF

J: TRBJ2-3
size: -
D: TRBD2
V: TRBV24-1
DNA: TGTGCCACCAGGCGGGGGGGCACAGATACGCAGTATTTT
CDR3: CATRRGGTDTQYF

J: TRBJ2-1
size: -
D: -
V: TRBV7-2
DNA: TGTGCCAGCAGCTTTCCTCAAAGACACAACAATGAGCAGTTCTTC
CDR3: CASSFPQRHNNEQFF

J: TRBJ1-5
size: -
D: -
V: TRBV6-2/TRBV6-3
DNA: TGTGCCAGCAGTTACTCGAGCTTTCGTGGTCAGCCCCAGCATTTT
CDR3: CASSYSSFRGQPQHF

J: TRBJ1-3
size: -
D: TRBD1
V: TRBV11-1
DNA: TGTGCCAGCAGCTTAACGGACAGGAGAGCTGGAAACACCATATATTTT
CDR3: CASSLTDRRAGNTIYF

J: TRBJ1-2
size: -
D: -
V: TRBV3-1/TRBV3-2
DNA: TGTGCCAGCAGCCGTGGACAGAACTATGGCTACACCTTC
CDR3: CASSRGQNYGYTF

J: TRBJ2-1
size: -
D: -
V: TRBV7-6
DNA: TGTGCCAGCAGCCTAGGGGGGCTGAGCCCTTACAATGAGCAGTTCTTC
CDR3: CASSLGGLSPYNEQFF

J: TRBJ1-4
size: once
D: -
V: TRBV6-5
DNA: TGTGCCAGCAGTTACGAGGCCTTTAATGAAAAACTGTTTTTT
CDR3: CASSYEAFNEKLFF

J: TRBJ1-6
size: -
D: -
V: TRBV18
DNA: TGTGCCAGCTCAATGGTGGACAGCAATTCACCCCTCCACTTT
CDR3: CASSMVDSNSPLHF

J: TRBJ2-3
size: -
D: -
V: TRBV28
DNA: TGTGCCAGCAGTTTATCTACGGGGGGCGGCACAGATACGCAGTATTTT
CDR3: CASSLSTGGGTDTQYF

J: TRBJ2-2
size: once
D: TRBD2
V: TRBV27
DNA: TGTGCCAGCAGTTTATACCCCCCTAGCGGGACTTACACCGGGGAGCTGTTTTTT
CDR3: CASSLYPPSGTYTGELFF

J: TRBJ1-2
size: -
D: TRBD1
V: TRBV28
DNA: TGTGCCAGCACCTCAGGGGGACAGGTATTAAGCTACACCTTC
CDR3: CASTSGGQVLSYTF

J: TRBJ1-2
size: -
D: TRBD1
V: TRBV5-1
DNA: TGCGCCAGCAGCTTGGATACAGGGGGCGGCTATGGCTACACCTTC
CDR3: CASSLDTGGGYGYTF

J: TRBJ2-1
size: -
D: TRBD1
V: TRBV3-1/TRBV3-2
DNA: TGTGCCAGCAGCCAAGATTTCGGGACAGGGGGCAATGAGCAGTTCTTC
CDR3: CASSQDFGTGGNEQFF